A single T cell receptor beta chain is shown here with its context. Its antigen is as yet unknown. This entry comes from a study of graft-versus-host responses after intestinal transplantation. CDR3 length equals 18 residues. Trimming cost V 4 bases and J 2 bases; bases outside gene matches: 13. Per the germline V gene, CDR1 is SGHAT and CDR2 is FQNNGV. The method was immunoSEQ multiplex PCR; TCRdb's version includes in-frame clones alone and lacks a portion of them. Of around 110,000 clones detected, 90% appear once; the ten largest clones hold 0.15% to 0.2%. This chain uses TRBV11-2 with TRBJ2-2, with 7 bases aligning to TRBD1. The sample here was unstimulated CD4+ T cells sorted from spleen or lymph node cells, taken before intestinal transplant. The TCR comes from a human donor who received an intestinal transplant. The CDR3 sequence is CASSSRQGRMENTGELFF. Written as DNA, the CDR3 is TGTGCCAGCAGCTCCAGACAGGGTAGGATGGAAAACACCGGGGAGCTGTTTTTT.